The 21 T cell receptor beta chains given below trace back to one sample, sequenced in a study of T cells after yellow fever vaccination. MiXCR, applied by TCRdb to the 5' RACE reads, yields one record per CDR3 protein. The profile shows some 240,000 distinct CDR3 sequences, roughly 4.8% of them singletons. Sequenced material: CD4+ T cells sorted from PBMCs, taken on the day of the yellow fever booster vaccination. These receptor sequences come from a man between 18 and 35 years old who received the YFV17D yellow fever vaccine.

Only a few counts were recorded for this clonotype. For the CDR3, the DNA is TGTGCCAGCAGTTACGCCAGGGTGGTCGGCTATGGCTACACCTTC. Its protein product is CASSYARVVGYGYTF. The rearrangement joins TRBV6-5 to TRBJ1-2, with a weak D call TRBD1 (5 bases). Germline values: CDR1 MNHEY, CDR2 SVGAGI. CDR3 length: 15 amino acids. The V end was cut by 2 bases, the J end by 4 bases, with 14 bases between.

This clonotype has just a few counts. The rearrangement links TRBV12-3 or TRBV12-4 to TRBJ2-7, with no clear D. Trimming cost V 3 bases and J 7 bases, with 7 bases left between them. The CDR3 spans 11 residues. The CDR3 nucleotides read TGTGCCAGCAGTTTGATCCAGGAGCAGTACGTC. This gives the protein CASSLIQEQYV.

Here the CDR3 DNA reads TGTGCCAGCAGTCCGCGACAGGAGTACACTGAAGCTTTCTTT. Its protein product is CASSPRQEYTEAFF. The chain is built from TRBV6-5 and TRBJ1-1, with a possible D match to TRBD1 (6 bases). The CDR3 is 14 amino acids. Trimming removed 5 bases at V and 3 bases at J, with 13 bases between. The germline gives CDR1 MNHEY, CDR2 SVGAGI.

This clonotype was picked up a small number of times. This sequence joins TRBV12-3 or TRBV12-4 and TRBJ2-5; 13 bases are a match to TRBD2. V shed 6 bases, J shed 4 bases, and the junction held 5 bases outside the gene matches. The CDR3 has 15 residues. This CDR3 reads CASSPRTSGGETQYF. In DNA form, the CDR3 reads TGTGCCAGCAGCCCCAGGACTAGCGGGGGAGAGACCCAGTACTTC.

The CDR3 nucleotides read TGCGCCAGCAGCCCGGGGGATCCGCAAGAGACCCAGTACTTC. As protein: CASSPGDPQETQYF. The rearrangement joins TRBV5-1 to TRBJ2-5; possibly TRBD2 for D (6 bases). This CDR3 comprises 14 residues. The V end lost 4 bases, the J end lost 2 bases, and 12 bases lay between the germline ends. The V gene's germline CDR1 is SGHRS and CDR2 YFSETQ.

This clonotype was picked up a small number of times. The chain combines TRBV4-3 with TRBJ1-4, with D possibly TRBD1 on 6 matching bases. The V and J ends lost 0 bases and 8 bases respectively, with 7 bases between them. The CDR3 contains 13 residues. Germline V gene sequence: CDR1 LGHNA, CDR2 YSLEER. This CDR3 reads CASSQEDREKLFF. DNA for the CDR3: TGCGCCAGCAGCCAAGAGGACAGAGAAAAACTGTTTTTT.

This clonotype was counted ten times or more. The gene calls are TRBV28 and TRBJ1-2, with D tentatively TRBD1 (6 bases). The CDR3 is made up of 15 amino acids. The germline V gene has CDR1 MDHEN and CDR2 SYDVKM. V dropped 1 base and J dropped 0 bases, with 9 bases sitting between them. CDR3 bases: TGTGCCAGCAGTTTATCGGACAGAGCTAACTATGGCTACACCTTC. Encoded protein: CASSLSDRANYGYTF.

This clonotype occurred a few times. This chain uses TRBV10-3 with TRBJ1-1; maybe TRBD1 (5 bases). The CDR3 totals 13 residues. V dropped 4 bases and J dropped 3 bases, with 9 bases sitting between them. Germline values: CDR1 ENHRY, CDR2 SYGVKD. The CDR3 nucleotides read TGTGCCATCAGTGTTCGGGGGGACACTGAAGCTTTCTTT. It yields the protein CAISVRGDTEAFF.

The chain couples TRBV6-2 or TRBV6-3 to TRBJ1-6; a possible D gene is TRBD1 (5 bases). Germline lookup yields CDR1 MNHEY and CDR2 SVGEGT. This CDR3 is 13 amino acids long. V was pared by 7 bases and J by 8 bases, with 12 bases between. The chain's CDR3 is CASMAGQDSPLHF. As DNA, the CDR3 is TGTGCCAGCATGGCGGGGCAGGATTCACCCCTCCACTTT.

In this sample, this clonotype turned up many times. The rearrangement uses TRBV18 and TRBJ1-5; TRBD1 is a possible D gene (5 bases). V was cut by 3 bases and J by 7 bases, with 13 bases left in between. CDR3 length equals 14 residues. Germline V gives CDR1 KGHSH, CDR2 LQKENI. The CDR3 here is CASSPQGFDQPQHF. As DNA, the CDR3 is TGTGCCAGCTCACCGCAGGGTTTCGACCAGCCCCAGCATTTT.

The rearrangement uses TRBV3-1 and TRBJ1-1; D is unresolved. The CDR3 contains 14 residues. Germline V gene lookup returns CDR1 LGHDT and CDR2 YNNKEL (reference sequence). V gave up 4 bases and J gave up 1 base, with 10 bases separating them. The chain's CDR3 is CASSPSIGNTEAFF. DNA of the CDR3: TGTGCCAGCAGCCCGTCGATAGGGAACACTGAAGCTTTCTTT.

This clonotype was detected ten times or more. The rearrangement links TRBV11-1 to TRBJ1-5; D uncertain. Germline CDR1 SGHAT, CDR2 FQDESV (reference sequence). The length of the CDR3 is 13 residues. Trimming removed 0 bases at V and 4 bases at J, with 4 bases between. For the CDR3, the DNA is TGTGCCAGCAGCTTAGCAGAAAATCAGCCCCAGCATTTT. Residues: CASSLAENQPQHF. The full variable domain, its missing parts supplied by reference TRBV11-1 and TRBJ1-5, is EAEVAQSPRYKITEKSQAVAFWCDPISGHATLYWYRQILGQGPELLVQFQDESVVDDSQLPKDRFSAERLKGVDSTLKIQPAELGDSAMYLCASSLAENQPQHFGDGTRLSIL.

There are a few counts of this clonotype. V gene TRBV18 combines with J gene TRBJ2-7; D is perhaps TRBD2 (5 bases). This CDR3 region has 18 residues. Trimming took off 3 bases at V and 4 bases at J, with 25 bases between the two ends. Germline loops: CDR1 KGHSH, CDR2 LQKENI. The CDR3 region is CASSPRALDDLAPYEQYF. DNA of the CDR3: TGTGCCAGCTCACCCCGCGCCCTCGACGATTTAGCGCCGTACGAGCAGTACTTC.

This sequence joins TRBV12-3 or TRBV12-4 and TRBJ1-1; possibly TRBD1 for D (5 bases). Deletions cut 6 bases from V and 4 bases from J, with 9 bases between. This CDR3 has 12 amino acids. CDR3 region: CASSQGRTEAFF. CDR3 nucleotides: TGTGCCAGCAGCCAGGGCCGCACTGAAGCTTTCTTT.

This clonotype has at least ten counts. CDR3 coding DNA: TGTGCCAGCAGTGAAGGTGGCACCGGGGAGCTGTTTTTT. It is translated as CASSEGGTGELFF. This chain joins TRBV6-1 and TRBJ2-2; no clear D gene. CDR3 length: 13 residues. V was cut by 1 base and J by 4 bases, with 4 bases left in between. CDR1 is MNHNS, CDR2 SASEGT, per germline.

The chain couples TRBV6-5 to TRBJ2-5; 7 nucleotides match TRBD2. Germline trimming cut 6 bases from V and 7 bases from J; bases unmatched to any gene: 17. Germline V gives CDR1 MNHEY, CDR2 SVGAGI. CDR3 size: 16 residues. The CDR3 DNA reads TGTGCCAGCAGCGCAGGGACTACCAGGAGGGGTGGGACCCAGTACTTC. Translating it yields CASSAGTTRRGGTQYF.

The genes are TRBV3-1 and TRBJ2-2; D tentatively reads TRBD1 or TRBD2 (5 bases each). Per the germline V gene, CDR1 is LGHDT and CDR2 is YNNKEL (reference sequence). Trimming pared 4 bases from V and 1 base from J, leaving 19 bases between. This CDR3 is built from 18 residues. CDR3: CASSPRPLRGWNTGELFF. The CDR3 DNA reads TGTGCCAGCAGCCCACGACCTTTACGGGGCTGGAACACCGGGGAGCTGTTTTTT.

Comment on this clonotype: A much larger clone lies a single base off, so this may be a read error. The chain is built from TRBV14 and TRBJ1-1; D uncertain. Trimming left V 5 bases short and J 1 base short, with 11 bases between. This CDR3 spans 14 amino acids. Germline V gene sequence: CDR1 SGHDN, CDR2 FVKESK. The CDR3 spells CASSSRRKNTEAFF. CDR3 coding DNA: TGTGCCAGCAGCTCCCGCAGGAAGAACACTGAAGCTTTCTTT.

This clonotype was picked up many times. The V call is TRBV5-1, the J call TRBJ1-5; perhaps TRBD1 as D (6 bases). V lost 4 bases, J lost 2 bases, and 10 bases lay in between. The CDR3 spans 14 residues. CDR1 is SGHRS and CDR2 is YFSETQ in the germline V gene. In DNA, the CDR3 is TGCGCCAGCAGCCCGGGACATCGCAATCAGCCCCAGCATTTT. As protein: CASSPGHRNQPQHF.

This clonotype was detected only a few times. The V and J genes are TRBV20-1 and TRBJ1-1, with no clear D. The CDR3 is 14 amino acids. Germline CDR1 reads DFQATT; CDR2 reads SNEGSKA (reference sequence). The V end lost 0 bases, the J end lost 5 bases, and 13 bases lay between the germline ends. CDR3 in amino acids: CSARERQKGTEAFF. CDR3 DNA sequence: TGCAGTGCTAGAGAGCGGCAGAAAGGGACTGAAGCTTTCTTT.

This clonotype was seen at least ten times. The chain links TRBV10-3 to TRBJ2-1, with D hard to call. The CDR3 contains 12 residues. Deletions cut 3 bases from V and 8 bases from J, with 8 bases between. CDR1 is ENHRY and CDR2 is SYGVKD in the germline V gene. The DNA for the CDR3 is TGTGCCATCAGTGAATTGGGCGATGAGCAGTTCTTC. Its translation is CAISELGDEQFF.